The T cell receptor (beta chain) described here comes from a study of PD-1 blockade in classical Hodgkin lymphoma. A word on this clone: What it binds is not known.

Notes on the study in general: Differences between repertoires have undefined causes, possibly disease activity or prior therapy. Reports indicated that newly diagnosed patients had lower baseline TCR diversity than healthy donors did.

Only in-frame clones appear in the TCRdb table, and some are missing; sequencing was by immunoSEQ multiplex PCR. The data show tens of thousands of clones, 94% seen once. Stated time point: newly diagnosed, previously untreated cHL patient sample. Comparators were PBMCs taken from newly diagnosed, untreated classical Hodgkin lymphoma. Trimming pared 3 bases from V and 2 bases from J, leaving 10 bases between. CDR1 is SNHLY, CDR2 FYNNEI, per germline. This CDR3 comprises 14 residues. The chain employs TRBV2 and TRBJ1-2, with D possibly TRBD1 on 6 matching bases. The sample consisted of peripheral blood mononuclear cells (PBMCs). The receptor's source is a human donor with classical Hodgkin lymphoma. CDR3 sequence reads: CASSDRTANYGYTF. CDR3 in DNA: TGTGCCAGCAGTGACAGGACAGCGAACTATGGCTACACCTTC.